The clone carrying this T cell receptor (beta chain) has a handful of counts. What it binds is unknown. The data were obtained in a study of naive and memory T cell subsets. Study-wide findings and caveats: Clonotypes here are unpaired alpha or beta chain sequences. Possibly reflecting memory cells re-expressing CD45RA, a few larger clonotypes occurred in naive repertoires, especially CD8. No ground truth validated the naive and memory repertoire findings. In naive cells, over 85% of TCR sequences were seen only once.

Overnight CMV lysate stimulation of fresh PBMCs defined donor CMV status by CD4+ IFNgamma. Two oligonucleotides, mixed equimolar, formed the beta constant-region primer covering TRBC1 and TRBC2. Ligated cDNA was amplified by four rounds of PCR with nested alpha and beta constant-region primers and SP2. In TCRdb, the UMI-ligation and nested PCR reads were re-called with MiXCR into one record per CDR3 protein. The sample has roughly 100,000 distinct CDR3 sequences; roughly 15% are singletons. Germline CDR1 and CDR2: LNHDA and SQIVND (reference sequence). The CDR3 runs to 13 residues. Trimming removed 3 bases from V and 10 bases from J; junction bases left unmatched: 5.

The source is a human donor in good health. Material for sequencing was naive CD8+ T cells from blood. This sequence joins TRBV19 and TRBJ2-1; 8 bases align to TRBD1. CDR3 sequence reads: CASSILGTGEQFF. For the CDR3, the DNA is TGTGCCAGTAGTATCTTGGGGACAGGAGAGCAGTTCTTC.